The 29 T cell receptor beta chains reported below all come from one sample, sequenced in a study of OX40 agonist ivuxolimab in advanced cancers. The method was immunoSEQ multiplex PCR; TCRdb's version includes in-frame clones alone and lacks a portion of them. The sample has about 64,000 clones, about 91% seen once. The sequenced sample was CD4+ or CD8+ T cells sorted from blood, obtained in a trial of the OX40 agonist ivuxolimab. Receptors originate from an adult with an advanced solid tumor such as melanoma, head and neck, liver or kidney cancer.

This chain uses TRBV7-8 with TRBJ2-1, with TRBD2 matching over 9 bases. From germline, CDR1 is SGHVS and CDR2 FQNEAQ. J was trimmed by 1 base and V by 5 bases; bases with no gene match: 9. The CDR3 is made up of 17 amino acids. The CDR3 loop is CASSGYSGSPSYNEQFF. The CDR3 coding sequence is TGTGCCAGCAGCGGATATAGCGGGAGCCCGTCCTACAATGAGCAGTTCTTC.

The gene calls are TRBV2 and TRBJ2-7; D not certain. The CDR3 covers 12 residues. Germline lookup yields CDR1 SNHLY and CDR2 FYNNEI. V lost 7 bases and J 1 base, leaving 8 bases between the germline ends. The CDR3 DNA is TGTGCCAGCAAATACACATCCTACGAGCAGTACTTC. Its translation: CASKYTSYEQYF. The full variable domain, in which reference TRBV2 and TRBJ2-7 provide the parts outside the CDR3, is EPEVTQTPSHQVTQMGQEVILRCVPISNHLYFYWYRQILGQKVEFLVSFYNNEISEKSEIFDDQFSVERPDGSNFTLKIRSTKLEDSAMYFCASKYTSYEQYFGPGTRLTVT.

J is TRBJ2-1 and V is TRBV30, with 7 bases lining up with TRBD2. Germline V CDR1 and CDR2: GTSNPN, SVGIG (reference sequence). The CDR3 length is 16 residues. J lost 0 bases, V lost 3 bases, and 8 bases had no gene match. CDR3 sequence (DNA): TGTGCCTGGAGCACTTGGGGAGGGAGCTCCTACAATGAGCAGTTCTTC. It encodes CAWSTWGGSSYNEQFF.

The chain links TRBV7-9 to TRBJ1-1; 10 positions agree with TRBD1. Trimming took 3 bases from V and 5 from J; bases not matched to a gene: 3. The CDR3 has 14 amino acids. The V gene's germline CDR1 is SEHNR and CDR2 FQNEAQ (reference sequence). CDR3 residues: CASSLGQGRTEAFF. The DNA of the CDR3 is TGTGCCAGCAGCTTGGGACAGGGGAGAACTGAAGCTTTCTTT.

The chain employs TRBV11-3 and TRBJ2-7, with a weak D call TRBD2 (5 bases). V was trimmed by 0 bases and J by 4 bases, leaving 7 bases between them. The CDR3 is 13 residues long. Looked up from germline, CDR1 is SGHNT and CDR2 is YENEEA. The CDR3 coding sequence is TGTGCCAGCAGCTTAGATTCGGGATACGAGCAGTACTTC. This codes for CASSLDSGYEQYF.

The V call is TRBV30, the J call TRBJ2-1, with 7 bases fitting TRBD2. Losses at the gene ends were 6 bases for V and 9 bases for J; bases not matched to a gene: 14. CDR3 length: 14 amino acids. Per the germline V gene, CDR1 is GTSNPN and CDR2 is SVGIG (reference sequence). Here the CDR3 DNA reads TGTGCCTGCGTAGAGGCTAGCGGAGCCATTGAGCAGTTCTTC. Translation: CACVEASGAIEQFF.

The DNA for the CDR3 is TGTGCCAGCTCACCACCGACTAGCCATATGGGAGAGACCCAGTACTTC. It encodes CASSPPTSHMGETQYF. The rearrangement uses TRBV18 and TRBJ2-5; 7 bases are a match to TRBD2. The CDR3 is 16 amino acids. The V gene's germline CDR1 is KGHSH and CDR2 LQKENI. After removal of 0 bases from V and 4 bases from J, the junction contained 8 bases not matched to a gene.

The chain's CDR3 is CASSEAPGQGYEQYF. In DNA, the CDR3 is TGTGCCAGCAGTGAAGCCCCGGGACAGGGGTACGAGCAGTACTTC. The chain is built from TRBV2 and TRBJ2-7; TRBD1 matches at 10 bases. The CDR3 runs 15 residues. Germline V gene sequence: CDR1 SNHLY, CDR2 FYNNEI. V lost 0 bases and J lost 4; bases outside the gene matches: 3.

The V and J genes are TRBV6-1 and TRBJ2-5; D is perhaps TRBD2 (5 bases). V shed 7 bases and J shed 5 bases, with 14 bases lying between them. The V gene's germline CDR1 is MNHNS and CDR2 SASEGT. This CDR3 contains 13 residues. The CDR3 nucleotides read TGTGCCAGCAATTCCGACTATCGGGAGACCCAGTACTTC. Protein product: CASNSDYRETQYF.

The V gene is TRBV6-5, the J gene TRBJ1-1; D call uncertain. Germline V gives CDR1 MNHEY, CDR2 SVGAGI. V was pared by 0 bases and J by 4 bases, with 12 bases between. There are 15 residues in the CDR3. The DNA of the CDR3 is TGTGCCAGCAGTTACTCGTACCGGCAGACCACTGAAGCTTTCTTT. Its translation: CASSYSYRQTTEAFF.

V and J are TRBV7-2 and TRBJ2-2; 14 bases line up with TRBD2. The CDR3 is 16 amino acids. The trim removed 5 bases at V and 7 bases at J, leaving 6 bases unmatched. Germline loops: CDR1 SGHTA, CDR2 FQGNSA. For the CDR3, the DNA is TGTGCCAGCAGCGCCCCGACTAGCGGGAGGGGCGGGGAGCTGTTTTTT. It codes for CASSAPTSGRGGELFF.

The chain employs TRBV5-5 and TRBJ1-1, with 9 bases fitting TRBD1. This CDR3 is 14 amino acids long. The ends lost 4 bases at V and 4 bases at J; junction bases unmatched: 5. The germline V gene has CDR1 SGHKS and CDR2 YYEKEE (reference sequence). CDR3 DNA: TGTGCCAGCAGCAACAGGGGGCAGGGCACTGAAGCTTTCTTT. Its protein is CASSNRGQGTEAFF. Full variable domain (rest looked up from reference TRBV5-5 and TRBJ1-1): DAGVTQSPTHLIKTRGQQVTLRCSPISGHKSVSWYQQVLGQGPQFIFQYYEKEERGRGNFPDRFSARQFPNYSSELNVNALLLGDSALYLCASSNRGQGTEAFFGQGTRLTVV.

The rearrangement links TRBV5-1 to TRBJ2-5, with TRBD1 as a possible D gene (5 bases). The V gene lost 0 bases and the J gene lost 7 bases, with 13 bases spanning the gap. The CDR3 length is 14 residues. Germline V gene data show CDR1 as SGHRS and CDR2 as YFSETQ. Here the CDR3 DNA reads TGCGCCAGCAGCTTGGCGGACACAGATGGGACCCAGTACTTC. Residues: CASSLADTDGTQYF. The full variable domain, with the rest looked up from reference TRBV5-1 and TRBJ2-5, is KAGVTQTPRYLIKTRGQQVTLSCSPISGHRSVSWYQQTPGQGLQFLFEYFSETQRNKGNFPGRFSGRQFSNSRSEMNVSTLELGDSALYLCASSLADTDGTQYFGPGTRLLVL.

The rearrangement joins TRBV5-4 to TRBJ1-2; TRBD1 might be the D (5 bases). In germline, CDR1 is SGHNT, CDR2 YYREEE (reference sequence). The CDR3 consists of 14 residues. V lost 4 bases to trimming and J lost 5 bases, with 15 bases between them. The CDR3 sequence: CASSRPGTDYGYTF. The CDR3, as DNA: TGTGCCAGCAGCAGACCCGGGACGGATTATGGCTACACCTTC.

The genes are TRBV5-5 and TRBJ1-5, with 7 bases fitting TRBD1. The length of the CDR3 is 14 residues. Germline lookup yields CDR1 SGHKS and CDR2 YYEKEE (reference sequence). With 0 bases clipped from V and 11 bases from J, the junction kept 8 bases outside the gene matches. The CDR3 loop is CASSLAPDRSAQHF. In DNA form, the CDR3 reads TGTGCCAGCAGCTTGGCCCCGGACAGGTCGGCCCAGCATTTT.

V is TRBV10-3 and J is TRBJ2-1, with no clear D. The germline gives CDR1 ENHRY, CDR2 SYGVKD. V was trimmed by 5 bases and J by 1 base, leaving 15 bases between them. The CDR3 is 16 residues long. CDR3: CAISLAAIRSYNEQFF. CDR3 nucleotides: TGTGCCATCAGTTTGGCGGCCATAAGGTCCTACAATGAGCAGTTCTTC.

This clone was counted only a few times. The CDR3: CASSPDFLTETQYF. The CDR3 coding sequence is TGTGCCAGCTCACCGGACTTCTTAACGGAGACCCAGTACTTC. The rearrangement joins TRBV18 to TRBJ2-5; tentatively, D is TRBD2 (5 bases). The CDR3 spans 14 residues. The germline V and J ends were trimmed by 3 bases and 5 bases, with 13 bases remaining between them. Looked up from germline, CDR1 is KGHSH and CDR2 is LQKENI.

The CDR3 DNA reads TGTGCCAGTAGTATAGGTTTTGGACCGCAGTACTTC. This sequence encodes CASSIGFGPQYF. The J gene is TRBJ2-7, the V gene TRBV19; no definite D call. This CDR3 contains 12 residues. Trimming left V 1 base short and J 9 bases short, with 10 bases between. Per the germline V gene, CDR1 is LNHDA and CDR2 is SQIVND (reference sequence).

The chain recombines TRBV6-5 with TRBJ2-7, with 7 nucleotides matching TRBD2. The CDR3 is made up of 15 amino acids. V lost 6 bases to trimming and J lost 2 bases; unmatched junction nucleotides: 10. The V gene's germline CDR1 is MNHEY and CDR2 SVGAGI. The chain's CDR3 is CASSPHSAGTYEQYF. The DNA of the CDR3 is TGTGCCAGCAGCCCTCATTCAGCGGGAACCTACGAGCAGTACTTC.

The rearrangement uses TRBV19 and TRBJ1-5; 7 positions match TRBD1. This CDR3 is built from 16 residues. CDR1 is LNHDA and CDR2 is SQIVND in the germline V gene (reference sequence). With V trimmed by 5 bases and J by 5 bases, 12 bases remained unmatched. The CDR3 sequence: CASSSSQGIGHQPQHF. The DNA for the CDR3 is TGTGCCAGTAGTTCCTCACAGGGGATAGGGCATCAGCCCCAGCATTTT.

V and J are TRBV28 and TRBJ2-7, with TRBD2 matching over 10 bases. The germline V gene encodes CDR1 MDHEN and CDR2 SYDVKM. This CDR3 contains 16 residues. J gave up 7 bases and V 7 bases, and 16 bases lay outside the gene matches. CDR3 nucleotides: TGTGCCAGCAACTTCCTAGCTAGCGGGAGCTCGAGGGAGCAGTACTTC. Encoded protein: CASNFLASGSSREQYF.

The chain is built from TRBV18 and TRBJ2-1, with 10 bases matching TRBD2. Germline V CDR1 and CDR2: KGHSH, LQKENI. The CDR3 runs to 13 residues. V gave up 3 bases and J gave up 7 bases; unmatched junction bases: 0. CDR3 region: CASSPGLANEQFF. CDR3 nucleotides: TGTGCCAGCTCACCGGGACTAGCGAATGAGCAGTTCTTC.

V is TRBV5-1 and J is TRBJ2-7; 8 positions match TRBD2. Losses at the gene ends were 2 bases for V and 6 bases for J; bases not matched to a gene: 10. Germline CDR1 and CDR2: SGHRS and YFSETQ. This CDR3 has 15 amino acids. The CDR3 is CASSLRTGGSSEQYF. CDR3 coding DNA: TGCGCCAGCAGCTTACGAACGGGAGGGAGCAGCGAGCAGTACTTC.

The chain combines TRBV5-6 with TRBJ1-1, with TRBD1 matching over 9 bases. CDR3 length equals 14 residues. Losses at the gene ends were 4 bases for V and 4 bases for J; bases not matched to a gene: 5. Germline CDR1 SGHDT, CDR2 YYEEEE. The CDR3 nucleotides read TGTGCCAGCAGCCCCCGGGACAGGGTCACTGAAGCTTTCTTT. This gives the protein CASSPRDRVTEAFF.

The chain recombines TRBV12-5 with TRBJ2-5; 9 bases are a match to TRBD1. V shed 1 base and J 4 bases; nucleotides not matched to a gene: 7. Germline V gene sequence: CDR1 LGHNT, CDR2 FRNRAP. CDR3 length equals 16 residues. The DNA for the CDR3 is TGTGCTAGTGGTTTGGGGGGACAGGGAGTCCGAGAGACCCAGTACTTC. It yields the protein CASGLGGQGVRETQYF.

The table lists this clone with a few counts. The rearrangement joins TRBV5-1 to TRBJ2-7, with 9 nucleotides matching TRBD2. Germline CDR1 SGHRS, CDR2 YFSETQ. V gave up 4 bases and J gave up 4 bases; unmatched junction bases: 9. This CDR3 is built from 15 residues. CDR3 sequence (DNA): TGCGCCAGCAGCACAGGAGCGGGAGGTTTTTACGAGCAGTACTTC. Encoded protein: CASSTGAGGFYEQYF.

V usage is TRBV4-3 and J usage is TRBJ1-2; TRBD1 is a possible D gene (5 bases). In germline, CDR1 is LGHNA, CDR2 YSLEER. The CDR3 consists of 15 residues. V dropped 0 bases and J dropped 6 bases, with 14 bases sitting between them. The CDR3: CASSQDWSTANGYTF. In DNA, the CDR3 is TGCGCCAGCAGCCAAGATTGGTCGACAGCTAATGGCTACACCTTC.

CDR3 sequence (DNA): TGTGCCAGCAGCTTGCAACCTGTGGATGAGCAGTTCTTC. Residues: CASSLQPVDEQFF. V and J are TRBV5-4 and TRBJ2-1; D not certain. The germline V gene has CDR1 SGHNT and CDR2 YYREEE (reference sequence). The CDR3 has 13 residues. The V end lost 1 base, the J end lost 8 bases, and 10 bases lay between the germline ends.

Only a few counts were recorded for this clone. This chain connects TRBV28 to TRBJ2-1; D remains unclear. Germline CDR1 and CDR2: MDHEN and SYDVKM. The V end was cut by 5 bases, the J end by 9 bases, with 11 bases between. The CDR3 extends over 12 amino acids. This CDR3 is CASSLQQAEQFF. Here the CDR3 DNA reads TGTGCCAGCAGTCTCCAGCAGGCTGAGCAGTTCTTC.